This section outlines one T cell receptor (beta chain) sequence together with its context. Its matching antigen is unknown. As originally analysed: Filtering differed because ImmunoSEQ produced junction-only sequences that carried no quality scores. TCRdb's copy holds only in-frame clones and misses some; the assay was immunoSEQ multiplex PCR. V and J calls and clone size are given by that table; D and trimming were obtained from the DNA. The profile shows about a million clones, 70% to 85% of them singletons. Per the germline V gene, CDR1 is LGHNA and CDR2 is YSLEER. Trimming cost V 4 bases and J 2 bases; bases outside gene matches: 4. CDR3 length: 14 residues. The data were taken from a study of shared clonotypes between healthy human individuals. In the study overall: Per donor, three plates held CD4 naive cells, three held CD4 memory, two held CD8 naive and one held CD8 memory. Study results and caveats: Generally, naive subsets (rather than memory subsets) showed larger estimated richness.

V and J are TRBV4-3 and TRBJ2-7, with 8 positions matching TRBD1. This clonotype originated in a man between 18 and 35 years old in good health. Material for sequencing was memory CD4+ T cells sorted from blood. The subset: CD45RA-negative fraction. Here the CDR3 DNA reads TGCGCCAGCAGCCCGACAGGGGTTGCCTACGAGCAGTACTTC. Protein sequence: CASSPTGVAYEQYF.